Presented here are 20 T cell receptor beta chains from one specimen sequenced in a study of T cell repertoires in cytomegalovirus infection. No antigens are known for them. TCRdb reanalysed the reads using MiXCR and keeps one entry per CDR3 protein. The sample carries around 78,000 distinct CDR3 sequences, roughly 39% recorded once. Specimen: CD8+ T cells from cultured PBMCs, collected from culture after CMV antigen stimulation. The receptors shown here come from a human donor in good health (CMV status not recorded). Some clones in this sample may be carry-over from other donors' samples.

The chain is built from TRBV4-3 and TRBJ1-1, with TRBD1 matching 7 bases. The CDR3 is 16 amino acids. V gave up 3 bases and J gave up 1 base; unmatched junction bases: 8. Germline V gene sequence: CDR1 LGHNA, CDR2 YSLEER. The CDR3 DNA reads as TGCGCCAGCAGCCAGAACACCGGGACAGAGAACACTGAAGCTTTCTTT. Amino acid sequence: CASSQNTGTENTEAFF.

CDR3 in DNA: TGTGCCAGCAGTTTAAGTGAGGGGGCTGGACAGCCCCAGCATTTT. Its translation: CASSLSEGAGQPQHF. V gene TRBV12-3 or TRBV12-4 combines with J gene TRBJ1-5; 7 nucleotides match TRBD1. This CDR3 spans 15 amino acids. The V and J ends lost 2 bases and 7 bases, in that order; junction bases with no gene match: 8.

The chain joins TRBV6-6 to TRBJ1-5; possible D gene TRBD1, 6 bases. From germline, CDR1 is MNHNY and CDR2 SVGAGI (reference sequence). V shed 8 bases and J shed 3 bases, with 14 bases lying between them. CDR3 length: 14 amino acids. CDR3 residues: CASQETGHNQPQHF. The CDR3 nucleotides read TGTGCCAGCCAGGAGACAGGCCACAATCAGCCCCAGCATTTT.

The chain employs TRBV12-3 or TRBV12-4 and TRBJ2-3, with TRBD1 matching over 11 bases. The V segment lost 4 bases and the J segment 6 bases; nucleotides outside the gene matches: 6. The CDR3 is 15 residues long. The CDR3 DNA is TGTGCCAGCAGTTCGGACAGGGGGCGCCTTGATACGCAGTATTTT. This sequence encodes CASSSDRGRLDTQYF.

The genes are TRBV4-1 and TRBJ1-2; TRBD1 aligns across 7 bases. Trimming at V came to 0 bases and at J to 6 bases, leaving 7 bases not matched to a gene. Germline V lookup: CDR1 MGHRA, CDR2 YSYEKL. The CDR3 runs 15 residues. CDR3 residues: CASSQDDGGGNGYTF. The CDR3 DNA follows: TGCGCCAGCAGCCAAGATGACGGAGGGGGCAATGGCTACACCTTC.

The genes are TRBV4-1 and TRBJ2-1; D possibly matches TRBD1 or TRBD2 (5 bases each). Trimming removed 4 bases at V and 5 bases at J, with 21 bases between. CDR1 is MGHRA, CDR2 YSYEKL, per germline. The CDR3 is 17 residues long. The CDR3 sequence is CASSRQSWGKLHNEQFF. The DNA of the CDR3 is TGCGCCAGCAGCCGACAGAGTTGGGGGAAACTCCACAATGAGCAGTTCTTC.

This clonotype was detected many times. This chain links TRBV7-2 with TRBJ2-1; 8 bases are a match to TRBD2. Germline loops: CDR1 SGHTA, CDR2 FQGNSA. This CDR3 spans 15 amino acids. After removal of 7 bases from V and 2 bases from J, the junction contained 7 bases not matched to a gene. The CDR3 nucleotides are TGTGCCAGCACCCCCGGGGGGGGGCCCTACAATGAGCAGTTCTTC. Its protein is CASTPGGGPYNEQFF.

V gene TRBV20-1 combines with J gene TRBJ2-1; 8 bases align to TRBD2. Germline trimming cut 0 bases from V and 8 bases from J; bases unmatched to any gene: 9. The CDR3 has 15 residues. Germline V CDR1 and CDR2: DFQATT, SNEGSKA (reference sequence). The CDR3 DNA follows: TGCAGTGCTAGAGATTTCCAGCGGGGGTTGGATGAGCAGTTCTTC. This encodes CSARDFQRGLDEQFF.

In this sample, this clonotype turned up a few times. The chain couples TRBV7-3 to TRBJ2-1; 10 bases map to TRBD2. CDR3 length equals 16 residues. Per the germline V gene, CDR1 is SGHTA and CDR2 is FQGTGA. Trimming took 7 bases from V and 0 from J; bases not matched to a gene: 6. DNA for the CDR3: TGTGCCAGCACCCCCAGCGGGGGGGGCTCCTACAATGAGCAGTTCTTC. Encoded protein: CASTPSGGGSYNEQFF.

The chain recombines TRBV7-9 with TRBJ1-4; 7 positions match TRBD1. Germline loops: CDR1 SEHNR, CDR2 FQNEAQ (reference sequence). CDR3 length equals 17 residues. V gave up 4 bases and J gave up 1 base; unmatched junction bases: 9. CDR3 in amino acids: CASSSERGTETNEKLFF. For the CDR3, the DNA is TGTGCCAGCAGCTCCGAACGCGGGACAGAAACTAATGAAAAACTGTTTTTT.

The chain recombines TRBV27 with TRBJ1-5; D remains unclear. V lost 5 bases to trimming and J lost 7 bases, with 12 bases between them. From germline, CDR1 is MNHEY and CDR2 SMNVEV (reference sequence). This CDR3 contains 13 residues. The CDR3 sequence: CASSPTWAQPQHF. The CDR3 DNA is TGTGCCAGCAGTCCGACCTGGGCCCAGCCCCAGCATTTT.

This clonotype was seen a handful of times. The chain has TRBV19 and TRBJ1-5, with D possibly TRBD1 on 5 matching bases. V gave up 5 bases and J gave up 7 bases, with 18 bases separating them. Germline V lookup: CDR1 LNHDA, CDR2 SQIVND (reference sequence). The CDR3 extends over 15 amino acids. The CDR3 DNA reads as TGTGCCAGTAGTCCCGAACAGGAGGGATGGCAGCCCCAGCATTTT. This gives the protein CASSPEQEGWQPQHF.

This chain links TRBV7-2 with TRBJ2-1; 13 nucleotides agree with TRBD2. This CDR3 has 15 amino acids. J lost 9 bases, V lost 2 bases, and 4 bases had no gene match. Germline V lookup: CDR1 SGHTA, CDR2 FQGNSA. For the CDR3, the DNA is TGTGCCAGCAGCTTAACTAGCGGGGGGGCGAGTGAGCAGTTCTTC. Translating it yields CASSLTSGGASEQFF.

This clonotype was seen once. The chain links TRBV6-5 to TRBJ2-7; 7 bases map to TRBD1. The CDR3 runs to 15 residues. After removal of 5 bases from V and 7 bases from J, the junction contained 14 bases not matched to a gene. Germline-derived CDR1 and CDR2 are MNHEY and SVGAGI. The CDR3 DNA reads TGTGCCAGCAGTGACACCGGGACAGATCTAAAGGAGCAGTACTTC. Protein: CASSDTGTDLKEQYF.

This clonotype was observed a few times. This chain uses TRBV19 with TRBJ2-3, with D hard to call. The CDR3 contains 13 residues. Germline V lookup: CDR1 LNHDA, CDR2 SQIVND (reference sequence). With 5 bases removed from V and 4 bases from J, the gap between germline ends came to 10 bases. For the CDR3, the DNA is TGTGCCAGTAGTTTCCATCGGGCAGATACGCAGTATTTT. This encodes CASSFHRADTQYF.

About this clonotype: Lacking the conserved final phenylalanine or tryptophan, this CDR3 likely reflects a read error. The J gene is TRBJ2-2, the V gene TRBV12-5, with D maybe TRBD2 (5 bases). The V gene's germline CDR1 is LGHNT and CDR2 FRNRAP. V lost 7 bases and J 5 bases, leaving 17 bases between the germline ends. The CDR3 sequence is 15 residues long. The CDR3 DNA follows: TGTGCTAGTGAAGCGGCCGCCGTGTCTACCGGGGAGCTGTTTTTG. This gives the protein CASEAAAVSTGELFL.

This clonotype has ten or more counts. The chain is built from TRBV29-1 and TRBJ1-2; 7 bases are shared with TRBD1. CDR1 and CDR2 (germline): SQVTM, ANQGSEA. The CDR3 is made up of 14 amino acids. V was pared by 3 bases and J by 5 bases, with 9 bases of the junction left unmatched. The CDR3 sequence is CSVDPFTGEYGYTF. CDR3 nucleotides: TGCAGCGTTGACCCATTCACAGGGGAATATGGCTACACCTTC.

In DNA, the CDR3 is TGTGCCAGCAGTGATCGTATGGTCTATACGCAGTATTTT. This gives the protein CASSDRMVYTQYF. The V call is TRBV28, the J call TRBJ2-3; no clear D. V lost 5 bases and J 7 bases, leaving 13 bases between the germline ends. The CDR3 covers 13 residues. Germline values: CDR1 MDHEN, CDR2 SYDVKM. Full variable domain (remainder filled in from reference TRBV28 and TRBJ2-3): DVKVTQSSRYLVKRTGEKVFLECVQDMDHENMFWYRQDPGLGLRLIYFSYDVKMKEKGDIPEGYSVSREKKERFSLILESASTNQTSMYLCASSDRMVYTQYFGPGTRLTVL.

This clonotype came up a few times. The gene calls are TRBV7-8 and TRBJ2-1; 10 positions agree with TRBD2. CDR1 is SGHVS, CDR2 FQNEAQ, per germline. This CDR3 has 16 residues. V lost 4 bases to trimming and J lost 4 bases; unmatched junction nucleotides: 7. DNA of the CDR3: TGTGCCAGCAGCTCCATTACTAGCGGGGAGTACAATGAGCAGTTCTTC. It yields the protein CASSSITSGEYNEQFF.

The V gene is TRBV29-1, the J gene TRBJ1-2; D is ambiguous. Germline-derived CDR1 and CDR2 are SQVTM and ANQGSEA. The V end lost 5 bases, the J end lost 7 bases, and 11 bases lay between the germline ends. The CDR3 runs to 11 residues. The CDR3 region is CSVWMVTGYTF. In nucleotides, the CDR3 is TGCAGCGTTTGGATGGTTACTGGCTACACCTTC.